This is a list of T cell receptor beta chains from one sample in a study of beta chain features in type 1 diabetes. Profiled with immunoSEQ multiplex PCR; TCRdb holds only in-frame clones, not every one. The sample consists of 160,000 or so clones, 9% to 10% of them appearing once. Sequencing was done on a sample of central memory CD4+ T cells from blood. These receptors were taken from a woman younger than 30 in good health. CDR3s include the opening cysteine and the closing phenylalanine or tryptophan. Clone size is not always given. Where it is, it says once, few, many or a class for expanded clones.

NA | TRBV4-2 | CASSQDSGGRAYNEQFF
NA | TRBV7-2 | CASSSPRSDEQFF
NA | TRBV9 | CASRGAGVGTDTQYF
NA | TRBV18 | CASRQGRDTEAFF
few | TRBV7-2 | CASSFSMGDEQYF
NA | TRBV12-5 | CASGLGQGETQYF
few | TRBV5-4 | CASSLDRTRITYEQYF
NA | TRBV6-5 | CASSLAAGELFF
few | TRBV7-9 | CASSSGSYYEQYF
NA | TRBV5-5 | CASSPTGVSYNEQFF
few | TRBV29-1 | CSVGGRRERDTEAFF
few | TRBV30 | CAWSVGVAGNTIYF
few | TRBV4-1 | CASSQAPSSYEQYF
NA | TRBV5-6 | CASSWDFSTDTQYF
NA | TRBV5-6 | CASSSVSGANVLTF
NA | TRBV5-1 | CASSLGPDKNEKLFF